What follows are 2 T cell receptor beta chains derived from one specimen sequenced in a study of T cells in Graves' hyperthyroidism and ophthalmopathy. RNA transcripts yielded amplified TCR beta CDR3 regions. The HTBI primer set drove a first-round RT-PCR of the TCR CDR3. MiXCR, applied by TCRdb to the multiplex PCR reads, yields one record per CDR3 protein. Of approximately 360,000 distinct CDR3 sequences listed, 20% to 25% are singletons. The sequenced material came from blood. These receptors came from a man aged 50 or older with Graves' hyperthyroidism.

The CDR3 sequence: CSAIQTSGKHHEQYF. CDR3 nucleotides: TGCAGTGCCATCCAAACTAGCGGTAAACACCACGAGCAGTACTTC. This chain joins TRBV20-1 and TRBJ2-7, with TRBD2 matching over 8 bases. The CDR3 runs to 15 residues. Germline V gives CDR1 DFQATT, CDR2 SNEGSKA (reference sequence). V lost 6 bases, J lost 5 bases, and 15 bases stayed unmatched.

This clonotype was seen more than once but under ten times. The chain links TRBV30 to TRBJ2-7; D uncertain. From germline, CDR1 is GTSNPN and CDR2 SVGIG (reference sequence). The CDR3 runs 13 residues. V dropped 0 bases and J dropped 3 bases, with 9 bases sitting between them. The CDR3 coding sequence is TGTGCCTGGAGTGTAGTCGCTTACTACGAGCAGTACTTC. Protein sequence: CAWSVVAYYEQYF.